This T cell receptor beta chain was sequenced during a study of T-cell memory formation after mild COVID-19. In this sample, this clonotype turned up a few times. Each CDR3 protein is one row after TCRdb ran MiXCR on the 5' RACE reads. The table lists 150,000 to 200,000 distinct CDR3 sequences, under 14% of them singletons. This CDR3 contains 13 residues. The junction had 3 bases not matched to a gene; V was cut back by 5 bases and J by 2 bases. Germline CDR1 is SQVTM and CDR2 is ANQGSEA. This rearrangement joins TRBV29-1 to TRBJ1-1; 9 bases are a match to TRBD1. The source material was PBMCs or a T cell subset sorted from them (not recorded which). This TCR derives from a man between 18 and 29 years old who had mild COVID-19 (a few samples of this study predate the infection). Cell type and time point are not known. The CDR3 reads CSVQTGGNTEAFF. For the CDR3, the DNA is TGCAGCGTTCAAACAGGGGGCAACACTGAAGCTTTCTTT.